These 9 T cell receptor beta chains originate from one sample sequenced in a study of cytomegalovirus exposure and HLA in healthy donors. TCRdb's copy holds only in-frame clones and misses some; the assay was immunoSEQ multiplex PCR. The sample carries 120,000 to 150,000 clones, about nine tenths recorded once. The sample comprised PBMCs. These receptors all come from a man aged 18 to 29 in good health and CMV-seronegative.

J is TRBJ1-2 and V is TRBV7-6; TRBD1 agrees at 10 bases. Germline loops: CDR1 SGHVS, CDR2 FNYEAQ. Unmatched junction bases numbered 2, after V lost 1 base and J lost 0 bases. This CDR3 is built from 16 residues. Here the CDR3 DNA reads TGTGCCAGCAGCTTAGGCGGGACAGGGGCTAACTATGGCTACACCTTC. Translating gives CASSLGGTGANYGYTF.

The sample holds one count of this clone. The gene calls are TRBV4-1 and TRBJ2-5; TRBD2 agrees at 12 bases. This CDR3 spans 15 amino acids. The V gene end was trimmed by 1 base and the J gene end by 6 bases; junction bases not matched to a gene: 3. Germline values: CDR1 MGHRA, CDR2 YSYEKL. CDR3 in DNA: TGCGCCAGCAGCCAAGTCGGGACTAGCGGGCAGACCCAGTACTTC. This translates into CASSQVGTSGQTQYF.

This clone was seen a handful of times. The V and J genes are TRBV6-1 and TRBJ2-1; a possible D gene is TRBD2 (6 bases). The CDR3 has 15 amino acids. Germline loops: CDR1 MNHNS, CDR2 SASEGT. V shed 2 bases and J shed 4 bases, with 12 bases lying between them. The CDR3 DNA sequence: TGTGCCAGCAGTGAAAAAGGGACTGAGTACAATGAGCAGTTCTTC. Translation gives CASSEKGTEYNEQFF.

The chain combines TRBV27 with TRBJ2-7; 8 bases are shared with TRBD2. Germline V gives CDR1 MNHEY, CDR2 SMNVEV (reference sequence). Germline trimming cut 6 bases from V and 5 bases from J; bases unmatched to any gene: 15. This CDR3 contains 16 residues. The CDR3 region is CASSNRGPGAGDEQYF. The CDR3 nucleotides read TGTGCCAGCAGCAACCGGGGGCCGGGAGCGGGGGACGAGCAGTACTTC.

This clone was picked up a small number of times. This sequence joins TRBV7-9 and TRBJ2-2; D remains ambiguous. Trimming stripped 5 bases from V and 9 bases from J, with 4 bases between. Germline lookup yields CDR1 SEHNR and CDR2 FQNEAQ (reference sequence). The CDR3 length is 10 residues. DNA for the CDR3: TGTGCCAGCAGCCGTTGGGAGCTGTTTTTT. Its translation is CASSRWELFF.

CDR3 sequence (DNA): TGTGCCAGCAGTGAAGGACAGATGCCGCAGTATTTT. Its protein is CASSEGQMPQYF. The chain carries TRBV2 and TRBJ2-3; D possibly corresponds to TRBD1 (5 bases). This CDR3 is built from 12 residues. V lost 1 base and J 10 bases, leaving 9 bases between the germline ends. Germline V gene lookup returns CDR1 SNHLY and CDR2 FYNNEI.

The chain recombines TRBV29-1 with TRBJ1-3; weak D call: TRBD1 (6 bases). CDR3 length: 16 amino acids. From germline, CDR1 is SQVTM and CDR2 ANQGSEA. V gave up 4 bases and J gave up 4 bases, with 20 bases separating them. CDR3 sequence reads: CSVAAGASSEGNTIYF. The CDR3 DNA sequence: TGCAGCGTTGCTGCAGGGGCCAGCTCGGAGGGAAACACCATATATTTT.

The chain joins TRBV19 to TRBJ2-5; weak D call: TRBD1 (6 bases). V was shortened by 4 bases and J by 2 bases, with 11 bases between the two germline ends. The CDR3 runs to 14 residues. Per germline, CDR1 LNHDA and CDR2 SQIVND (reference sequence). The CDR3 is CASSKGTIQETQYF. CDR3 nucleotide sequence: TGTGCCAGTAGTAAGGGGACAATTCAAGAGACCCAGTACTTC.

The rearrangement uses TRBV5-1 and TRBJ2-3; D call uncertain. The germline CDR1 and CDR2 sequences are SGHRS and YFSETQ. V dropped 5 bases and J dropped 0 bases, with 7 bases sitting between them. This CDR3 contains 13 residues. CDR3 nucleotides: TGCGCCAGCAGTTATGCGAGCACAGATACGCAGTATTTT. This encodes CASSYASTDTQYF.